Detailed here is one TCR beta chain. This clone was counted once. Its antigen target is currently unknown. No quality values exist for individual bases; no much larger clone is one base distant. The data were taken from a study of blood T cell repertoires in COVID-19 (dated by TCRdb to the early 2020s). About the study as a whole: Samples covering the acute and convalescent phases of COVID-19 were provided by collaborators in the United States, Italy and Spain. The prospective study material was composed of cDNA or gDNA derived from T cells, B-cell-depleted T cells, or PBMCs. Where HLA class I and class II types were available, the types were taken from metadata supplied by the sample provider, not from assay-based typing. The repertoires were released in a freely available public database meant as a resource for research on the immune response to SARS-CoV-2. Sample metadata almost always included a de-identified subject ID, COVID-19 status, age in years and sex. Deeply sampled blood TCRbeta repertoires from subjects exposed to, actively infected with, or recovered from COVID-19 were included in the dataset. Samples came from the ongoing ImmuneRACE study (first 160 participants) plus 1,254 subjects from 6 global collaborators.

TCRbeta CDR3 regions were amplified from genomic DNA by means of the immunoSEQ Assay, a bias-controlled multiplex PCR. Concerning the study's data processing: Nucleated cell counts per sample were estimated from amplification of reference gene primers within the assay. To quantify the absolute abundance of each unique TCRbeta CDR3 rearrangement, sequence reads were collapsed and filtered. For each sample, productive Simpson clonality was calculated as the square root of Simpson's diversity index across productive rearrangements. TCRdb's version of the immuneACCESS table is confined to in-frame rearrangements and falls short of the full clone set. An unresolved V gene accounts for under half of the shortfall where checked; the remainder is of unknown origin. V and J calls and clone size are those listed in that table; D and trimming were worked out from the DNA. Present in this sample are approximately 210,000 clones, roughly four fifths of which were seen just once. Clones ranked in the top ten supply roughly 2.5% of the sample.

Each collaborating institution followed its own protocols to collect whole blood in K2EDTA tubes. Collaborator samples were shipped for TCRbeta analysis as frozen whole blood, isolated PBMCs, or DNA extracted from either sample type. The CDR3 starts with the cysteine, ends with the phenylalanine, and has 16 residues. Just the 48-base CDR3 DNA is kept, in frame starting at base 1. The germline V gene (reference sequence) gives CDR1 as GTSNPN and CDR2 as SVGIG. V is cut back by 0 bases and J by 4 bases, with 8 bases in the junction unmatched. Study-level results and caveats: The amount of clinical and demographic metadata varied by source and participant and was provided uncurated.

The receptor was isolated from a woman aged 40 to 49 with active or convalescent COVID-19. Sequencing used peripheral blood. This receptor chain uses TRBV30 and TRBJ2-2; TRBD1 aligns with 7 central bases. The DNA reads TGTGCCTGGAGTGTAGACAGGGTTCGGAGCACCGGGGAGCTGTTTTTT. The encoded protein is CAWSVDRVRSTGELFF. The full variable domain, completed from the reference TRBV30 and TRBJ2-2 proteins outside the CDR3, reads SQTIHQWPATLVQPVGSPLSLECTVEGTSNPNLYWYRQAAGRGLQLLFYSVGIGQISSEVPQNLSASRPQDRQFILSSKKLLLSDSGFYLCAWSVDRVRSTGELFFGEGSRLTVL.